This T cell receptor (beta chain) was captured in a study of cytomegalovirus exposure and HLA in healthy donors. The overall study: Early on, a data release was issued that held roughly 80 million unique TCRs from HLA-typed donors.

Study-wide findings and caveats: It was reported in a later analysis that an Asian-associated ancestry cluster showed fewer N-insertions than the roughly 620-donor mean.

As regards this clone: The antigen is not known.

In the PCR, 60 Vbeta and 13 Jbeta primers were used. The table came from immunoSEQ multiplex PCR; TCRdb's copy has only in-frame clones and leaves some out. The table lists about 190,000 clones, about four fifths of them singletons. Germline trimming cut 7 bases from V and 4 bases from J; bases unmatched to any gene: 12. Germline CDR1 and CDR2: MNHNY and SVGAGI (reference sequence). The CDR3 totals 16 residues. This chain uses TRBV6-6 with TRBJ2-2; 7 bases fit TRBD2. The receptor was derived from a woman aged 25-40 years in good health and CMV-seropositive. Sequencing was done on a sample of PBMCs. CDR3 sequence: CASIKRDGGGTGELFF. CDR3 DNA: TGTGCCAGCATCAAAAGGGATGGCGGGGGCACCGGGGAGCTGTTTTTT.